This TCR beta chain derives from a study of blood T cell repertoires in COVID-19. V was cut by 1 base and J by 4 bases, with 7 bases left in between. This CDR3 region has 13 residues. Germline V CDR1 and CDR2: LGHDT, YNNKEL (reference sequence). Sequencing used immunoSEQ multiplex PCR; TCRdb keeps in-frame clones, though not all of them. The data show about 160,000 clones, with approximately 85% seen just once and about 6.9% held by the top ten. V usage is TRBV3-1 (or the pseudogene TRBV3-2) and J usage is TRBJ1-2; the D is unclear. This receptor was obtained from a man of 80 years or more with COVID-19, enrolled during active disease. The sample taken for sequencing was peripheral blood. This chain's CDR3 is CASSQGRLYGYTF. The CDR3 DNA is TGTGCCAGCAGCCAAGGGCGACTCTATGGCTACACCTTC.